Below are 15 T cell receptor beta chains sequenced from a single sample in a study of blood T cell repertoires in COVID-19. Method: immunoSEQ multiplex PCR; TCRdb's copy keeps in-frame clones and lacks some. The sample holds about 270,000 clones, around 82% seen once. Material for sequencing was peripheral blood. These receptors originate from a woman younger than 35 with acute or convalescent COVID-19.

With regard to this clone: This same CDR3 is encoded by further DNA sequences in the sample. The gene calls are TRBV5-1 and TRBJ2-5; 7 positions match TRBD2. Trimming at V came to 0 bases and at J to 4 bases, leaving 0 bases not matched to a gene. In germline, CDR1 is SGHRS, CDR2 YFSETQ. This CDR3 has 13 residues. The CDR3 region has the DNA TGCGCCAGCAGCTTGGCGGGGGGAGAGACCCAGTACTTC. Translated: CASSLAGGETQYF.

The V call is TRBV19, the J call TRBJ2-4; TRBD1 aligns across 7 bases. Germline V gene lookup returns CDR1 LNHDA and CDR2 SQIVND (reference sequence). CDR3 length equals 16 residues. The J segment lost 0 bases and the V segment lost 5 bases, leaving 7 bases of the junction unmatched. The CDR3 spells CASSPRQGIAKNIQYF. The CDR3 DNA sequence: TGTGCCAGTAGTCCCAGACAGGGAATAGCCAAAAACATTCAGTACTTC.

This chain uses TRBV6-5 with TRBJ2-7; 7 nucleotides agree with TRBD2. The CDR3 is made up of 15 amino acids. Germline CDR1 is MNHEY and CDR2 is SVGAGI. With V trimmed by 0 bases and J by 6 bases, 8 bases remained unmatched. This chain's CDR3 is CASSYSFAGEGEQYF. The CDR3 DNA sequence: TGTGCCAGCAGTTACTCGTTTGCGGGAGAAGGCGAGCAGTACTTC.

This clone showed up many times. The chain combines TRBV5-4 with TRBJ2-5; TRBD2 aligns across 8 bases. This CDR3 is 13 amino acids long. Trimming at V came to 0 bases and at J to 7 bases, leaving 2 bases not matched to a gene. The V gene's germline CDR1 is SGHNT and CDR2 YYREEE (reference sequence). The CDR3 protein is CASSLESGGTQYF. CDR3 nucleotides: TGTGCCAGCAGCTTGGAGAGCGGGGGGACCCAGTACTTC.

The V gene is TRBV2, the J gene TRBJ1-1; D might be TRBD1 (5 bases). This CDR3 has 14 residues. V gave up 2 bases and J gave up 2 bases, with 9 bases separating them. Germline V gene lookup returns CDR1 SNHLY and CDR2 FYNNEI. In DNA form, the CDR3 reads TGTGCCAGCAGTGAAAGCGGGGGAAACACTGAAGCTTTCTTT. Amino acid sequence: CASSESGGNTEAFF.

The gene calls are TRBV18 and TRBJ2-7; TRBD2 might be the D (6 bases). Trimming took 3 bases from V and 1 from J, leaving 7 bases between them. This CDR3 region has 13 residues. CDR1 is KGHSH, CDR2 LQKENI, per germline. CDR3 nucleotides: TGTGCCAGCTCACCCGGACTATCCTACGAGCAGTACTTC. It specifies CASSPGLSYEQYF.

V and J are TRBV4-3 and TRBJ2-5, with 8 nucleotides matching TRBD2. V shed 3 bases and J 0 bases; nucleotides not matched to a gene: 15. This CDR3 is 19 amino acids long. Per germline, CDR1 LGHNA and CDR2 YSLEER. The CDR3 DNA sequence: TGCGCCAGCAGCCAGATTTTCGGGAGCCCTAGCGGGCACCAAGAGACCCAGTACTTC. Residues: CASSQIFGSPSGHQETQYF.

The CDR3 DNA is TGTGCCACCAGCAGAGAGATCGGGTCCCAAGGGGATGAGCAGTTCTTC. This translates into CATSREIGSQGDEQFF. V gene TRBV15 combines with J gene TRBJ2-1, with a possible D match to TRBD1 (5 bases). The CDR3 is 16 residues long. Germline CDR1 is LNHNV and CDR2 is YYDKDF (reference sequence). V lost 0 bases and J lost 8, with 17 bases in between.

The genes are TRBV7-2 and TRBJ1-2, with TRBD1 identical over 9 bases. CDR1 is SGHTA and CDR2 is FQGNSA in the germline V gene. There are 13 residues in the CDR3. Germline trimming cut 6 bases from V and 4 bases from J; bases unmatched to any gene: 3. CDR3 sequence (DNA): TGTGCCAGCAGGACAGGGGGGGGCTATGGCTACACCTTC. Amino acids: CASRTGGGYGYTF.

This chain joins TRBV13 and TRBJ1-3, with 7 bases identical to TRBD1. The V gene's germline CDR1 is PRHDT and CDR2 FYEKMQ (reference sequence). V was clipped by 5 bases and J by 0 bases; unmatched bases: 7. This CDR3 has 16 amino acids. The CDR3 nucleotides read TGTGCCAGCAGCCAAGAAGGGGGCATCTCTGGAAACACCATATATTTT. Translating gives CASSQEGGISGNTIYF.

In its sample, this clone was seen once. The gene calls are TRBV7-3 and TRBJ1-6, with D perhaps matching TRBD1 (5 bases). This CDR3 contains 14 residues. CDR1 is SGHTA, CDR2 FQGTGA, per germline. The V end was cut by 4 bases, the J end by 8 bases, with 12 bases between. CDR3 nucleotides: TGTGCCAGCAGCTCTAGGGGAAGGGATTCACCCCTCCACTTT. It encodes CASSSRGRDSPLHF.

The rearrangement joins TRBV7-2 to TRBJ2-7, with 9 bases matching TRBD2. The germline V gene encodes CDR1 SGHTA and CDR2 FQGNSA. The CDR3 loop spans 16 amino acids. Losses at the gene ends were 3 bases for V and 7 bases for J; bases not matched to a gene: 13. This chain's CDR3 is CASSLREGPILGEQYF. CDR3 bases: TGTGCCAGCAGCTTGCGGGAGGGCCCTATATTGGGGGAGCAGTACTTC.

The chain recombines TRBV6-5 with TRBJ2-2, with D possibly TRBD1 on 6 matching bases. Trimming took off 7 bases at V and 2 bases at J, with 14 bases between the two ends. The CDR3 extends over 15 amino acids. The germline CDR1 and CDR2 sequences are MNHEY and SVGAGI. CDR3 DNA sequence: TGTGCCAGCACCTCCGGGACATACAACACCGGGGAGCTGTTTTTT. Amino acids: CASTSGTYNTGELFF.

The chain carries TRBV9 and TRBJ1-5, with D possibly TRBD1 on 5 matching bases. Germline CDR1 is SGDLS and CDR2 is YYNGEE. Trimming pared 3 bases from V and 4 bases from J, leaving 11 bases between. The CDR3 totals 14 residues. This chain's CDR3 is CASSALDSNQPQHF. For the CDR3, the DNA is TGTGCCAGCAGCGCATTAGACAGTAATCAGCCCCAGCATTTT.

This chain joins TRBV6-2 or TRBV6-3 and TRBJ2-7; the D is unclear. There are 11 residues in the CDR3. From germline, CDR1 is MNHEY and CDR2 SVGEGT. V lost 2 bases and J 3 bases, leaving 2 bases between the germline ends. The CDR3 sequence is CASSYRYEQYF. CDR3 nucleotides: TGTGCCAGCAGTTACCGCTACGAGCAGTACTTC.